One sample yielded the 30 T cell receptor beta chains listed below, sequenced in a study of T cells in Graves' hyperthyroidism and ophthalmopathy. What was amplified from RNA transcripts were TCR beta CDR3 regions. TCR CDR3 regions were first amplified by RT-PCR with HTBI primers. TCRdb reanalysed the multiplex PCR reads using MiXCR and keeps one entry per CDR3 protein. The sample carries about 420,000 distinct CDR3 sequences, approximately 13% recorded once. The sequencing input was blood. These receptor sequences come from a woman aged 18-29 years with Graves' hyperthyroidism.

The table lists this clonotype with many counts. V usage is TRBV29-1 and J usage is TRBJ1-4, with 8 bases that match TRBD1. J gave up 5 bases and V 7 bases, and 6 bases lay outside the gene matches. This CDR3 has 13 amino acids. Per the germline V gene, CDR1 is SQVTM and CDR2 is ANQGSEA. CDR3 loop: CSAARDRNEKLFF. The CDR3 coding sequence is TGCAGCGCGGCCAGGGACAGGAATGAAAAACTGTTTTTT.

The chain links TRBV25-1 to TRBJ2-5; D may be TRBD1 or TRBD2 (5 bases each). CDR3 length: 14 residues. Germline CDR1 is MGHDK and CDR2 is SYGVNS. The V and J ends lost 3 bases and 4 bases respectively, with 12 bases between them. The CDR3 sequence: CASSDFWGRETQYF. CDR3 coding DNA: TGTGCCAGCAGTGATTTCTGGGGGAGAGAGACCCAGTACTTC.

This clonotype occurred many times. The chain has TRBV7-2 and TRBJ2-1; TRBD2 matches 8 bases. Losses at the gene ends were 4 bases for V and 7 bases for J; bases not matched to a gene: 6. Germline CDR1 is SGHTA and CDR2 is FQGNSA. CDR3 length: 14 residues. The CDR3 reads CASSSTGGRNEQFF. The CDR3 DNA reads as TGTGCCAGCAGCTCCACGGGCGGGAGGAATGAGCAGTTCTTC.

This clonotype was picked up one time. V gene TRBV20-1 combines with J gene TRBJ1-5, with 7 bases that match TRBD1. CDR1 is DFQATT and CDR2 is SNEGSKA in the germline V gene (reference sequence). The V segment lost 3 bases and the J segment 4 bases; nucleotides outside the gene matches: 3. This CDR3 spans 13 amino acids. In DNA form, the CDR3 reads TGCAGTGCTAGTCCAGGGGGGAATCAGCCCCAGCATTTT. This codes for CSASPGGNQPQHF.

The CDR3 DNA sequence: TGTGCCAGTAGTATGTCAGGGGACAACACCGGGGAGCTGTTTTTT. Protein sequence: CASSMSGDNTGELFF. J is TRBJ2-2 and V is TRBV19, with D maybe TRBD1 (6 bases). Germline V gives CDR1 LNHDA, CDR2 SQIVND (reference sequence). This CDR3 region has 15 residues. V was trimmed by 3 bases and J by 2 bases, leaving 10 bases between them.

In its sample, this clonotype was seen a few times. The chain employs TRBV19 and TRBJ2-1; D is unresolved. The germline V and J ends were trimmed by 3 bases and 8 bases, with 8 bases remaining between them. CDR1 is LNHDA, CDR2 SQIVND, per germline (reference sequence). The CDR3 has 12 amino acids. CDR3 DNA sequence: TGTGCCAGTAGTATGTCTCGGGATGAGCAGTTCTTC. The encoded protein is CASSMSRDEQFF.

As regards this clonotype: It may be a read error: a sequence one base away is much more abundant. The chain recombines TRBV27 with TRBJ2-7, with 7 bases matching TRBD1. The J call may be incorrect, as the DNA end agrees better with TRBJ2-1. In germline, CDR1 is MNHEY, CDR2 SMNVEV (reference sequence). The CDR3 contains 13 residues. The CDR3 reads CASSVQGSYEQFF. For the CDR3, the DNA is TGTGCCAGCAGCGTACAGGGGTCCTACGAGCAGTTCTTC.

Of note for this clonotype: One end of the junction varies from germline; a read error may be responsible. The V and J genes are TRBV6-1 and TRBJ2-7; D uncertain. The CDR3 runs 13 residues. Germline CDR1 reads MNHNS; CDR2 reads SASEGT. The chain's CDR3 is CARSPVVTYERYF. The CDR3 bases are TGTGCCCGCAGTCCTGTGGTCACCTACGAGCGGTACTTC.

In its sample, this clonotype was seen many times. The rearrangement uses TRBV6-1 and TRBJ1-2, with D possibly TRBD1 on 5 matching bases. Per germline, CDR1 MNHNS and CDR2 SASEGT. The ends were cut back, 8 bases at V and 3 bases at J, with 19 bases in the middle. The CDR3 sequence is 15 residues long. CDR3 bases: TGTGCCAGCTCTTACGGGGTCGGGGGAGACTATGGCTACACCTTC. It codes for CASSYGVGGDYGYTF.

This clonotype was recorded at least ten times. The V gene is TRBV20-1, the J gene TRBJ2-3; perhaps TRBD2 as D (6 bases). Trimming cost V 4 bases and J 2 bases, with 19 bases left between them. The V gene's germline CDR1 is DFQATT and CDR2 SNEGSKA (reference sequence). This CDR3 has 16 residues. The CDR3 here is CSATYAASDLTDTQYF. As DNA, the CDR3 is TGCAGTGCTACCTACGCCGCTAGCGACCTCACAGATACGCAGTATTTT.

The V gene is TRBV9, the J gene TRBJ1-2; D unresolved. CDR1 is SGDLS and CDR2 is YYNGEE in the germline V gene. The CDR3 extends over 14 amino acids. Trimming stripped 0 bases from V and 10 bases from J, with 16 bases between. The CDR3 spells CASSVEVKGRAYTF. The CDR3 DNA is TGTGCCAGCAGCGTAGAAGTCAAGGGCCGTGCCTACACCTTC.

The CDR3 bases are TGTGCCAGCAGCGTAGGGGGGACTAGCGGAGAGCAGTACTTC. This encodes CASSVGGTSGEQYF. The chain employs TRBV9 and TRBJ2-7, with 11 bases aligning to TRBD2. Germline V gene sequence: CDR1 SGDLS, CDR2 YYNGEE. V lost 0 bases to trimming and J lost 7 bases; unmatched junction nucleotides: 3. The CDR3 is 14 amino acids. Drawing the rest from reference TRBV9 and TRBJ2-7, the complete variable domain is DSGVTQTPKHLITATGQRVTLRCSPRSGDLSVYWYQQSLDQGLQFLIQYYNGEERAKGNILERFSAQQFPDLHSELNLSSLELGDSALYFCASSVGGTSGEQYFGPGTRLTVT.

This clonotype came up a few times. The gene calls are TRBV6-2 or TRBV6-3 and TRBJ1-5, with a possible D match to TRBD1 (5 bases). In germline, CDR1 is MNHEY, CDR2 SVGEGT. Trimming took off 1 base at V and 2 bases at J, with 12 bases between the two ends. This CDR3 spans 16 amino acids. The CDR3 loop reads CASSYLPFRGNQPQHF. In DNA form, the CDR3 reads TGTGCCAGCAGTTACTTACCCTTCAGGGGCAATCAGCCCCAGCATTTT.

Of note for this clonotype: This sequence may be a read error, since a much larger clone differs from it by one base. The V gene is TRBV4-3, the J gene TRBJ1-5; D perhaps matches TRBD1 (6 bases). CDR3 length: 15 amino acids. V lost 4 bases and J lost 0, with 10 bases in between. CDR1 and CDR2 (germline): LGHNA, YSLEER. The CDR3 sequence is CASSPHRDSNQPQHF. The CDR3 DNA sequence: TGCGCCAGCAGCCCCCACAGGGATAGCAATCAGCCCCAGCATTTT.

J is TRBJ1-1 and V is TRBV14; possible D gene TRBD1, 6 bases. With 6 bases removed from V and 4 bases from J, the gap between germline ends came to 18 bases. This CDR3 has 15 residues. In germline, CDR1 is SGHDN, CDR2 FVKESK. For the CDR3, the DNA is TGTGCCAGCAGTCCCATGGGGGGCGATGGCACTGAAGCTTTCTTT. Translation: CASSPMGGDGTEAFF.

This clonotype was detected ten times or more. This chain links TRBV20-1 with TRBJ2-7; no clear D. Trimming took 6 bases from V and 1 from J, leaving 13 bases between them. This CDR3 is 13 amino acids long. Germline V gene data show CDR1 as DFQATT and CDR2 as SNEGSKA (reference sequence). The CDR3 bases are TGCAGTGCGCGGACCTATTATTCCTACGAGCAGTACTTC. Its protein is CSARTYYSYEQYF.

On this clonotype itself: One base away lies a much larger clone, so this may be a sequencing read error. The chain joins TRBV7-2 to TRBJ1-2, with 10 bases lining up with TRBD1. J gave up 7 bases and V 5 bases, and 7 bases lay outside the gene matches. Germline loops: CDR1 SGHTA, CDR2 FQGNSA. The CDR3 consists of 14 residues. CDR3 nucleotide sequence: TGTGCCAGCAGCCGTGACAGGGGGCAGGGTGGCTACACCTTC. Translated, it gives CASSRDRGQGGYTF.

This clonotype was seen ten or more times. The chain links TRBV6-1 to TRBJ2-7; 9 bases match TRBD1. Germline CDR1 is MNHNS and CDR2 is SASEGT. V was pared by 5 bases and J by 0 bases, with 11 bases of the junction left unmatched. The CDR3 is 17 residues long. The CDR3 is CASSSTPGQGGSYEQYF. CDR3 coding DNA: TGTGCCAGCAGTTCGACGCCGGGACAGGGAGGCTCCTACGAGCAGTACTTC.

The table lists this clonotype with many counts. This chain joins TRBV7-8 and TRBJ2-7, with TRBD2 matching 7 bases. With 6 bases clipped from V and 2 bases from J, the junction kept 7 bases outside the gene matches. This CDR3 has 14 residues. Per the germline V gene, CDR1 is SGHVS and CDR2 is FQNEAQ. CDR3 residues: CASSRGRGTYEQYF. For the CDR3, the DNA is TGTGCCAGCAGTCGGGGGAGGGGAACCTACGAGCAGTACTTC.

In its sample, this clonotype was seen many times. The chain has TRBV18 and TRBJ1-2; D remains unclear. Germline-derived CDR1 and CDR2 are KGHSH and LQKENI. The CDR3 is 13 residues long. The V end was cut by 2 bases, the J end by 8 bases, with 12 bases between. The CDR3 DNA reads TGTGCCAGCTCACCATCCGACTTCAGGGGCTACACCTTC. Encoded protein: CASSPSDFRGYTF.

This clonotype was seen ten or more times. The chain links TRBV6-5 to TRBJ1-1, with D possibly matching TRBD1 (5 bases). This CDR3 is built from 16 residues. Trimming removed 0 bases at V and 5 bases at J, with 16 bases between. Germline lookup yields CDR1 MNHEY and CDR2 SVGAGI. The CDR3 is CASSYSVGGGKTEAFF. As DNA, the CDR3 is TGTGCCAGCAGTTACTCCGTGGGGGGAGGTAAGACTGAAGCTTTCTTT.

V is TRBV10-3 and J is TRBJ2-1, with D uncertain. The V and J ends lost 11 bases and 0 bases respectively, with 8 bases between them. Germline V gives CDR1 ENHRY, CDR2 SYGVKD. CDR3 length equals 12 residues. The CDR3 region is CAAGISYNEQFF. CDR3 coding DNA: TGTGCCGCCGGTATCTCCTACAATGAGCAGTTCTTC.

This clonotype was detected many times. V usage is TRBV5-1 and J usage is TRBJ1-2; D call uncertain. This CDR3 contains 13 residues. Trimming shortened V by 0 bases and J by 5 bases, and 8 bases separated the two germline ends. Germline V lookup: CDR1 SGHRS, CDR2 YFSETQ. This chain's CDR3 is CASSLADGYGYTF. CDR3 DNA sequence: TGCGCCAGCAGCTTGGCCGACGGATATGGCTACACCTTC. Supplemented by reference TRBV5-1 and TRBJ1-2, the full variable domain reads KAGVTQTPRYLIKTRGQQVTLSCSPISGHRSVSWYQQTPGQGLQFLFEYFSETQRNKGNFPGRFSGRQFSNSRSEMNVSTLELGDSALYLCASSLADGYGYTFGSGTRLTVV.

This clonotype was recorded many times. This rearrangement joins TRBV5-1 to TRBJ1-1; 8 positions match TRBD1. Germline V gene sequence: CDR1 SGHRS, CDR2 YFSETQ. This CDR3 has 13 residues. Trimming at V came to 2 bases and at J to 6 bases, leaving 3 bases not matched to a gene. CDR3 sequence: CASSLQGGAEAFF. CDR3 DNA sequence: TGCGCCAGCAGCTTACAGGGGGGGGCTGAAGCTTTCTTT.

Comments on this clonotype: A much more abundant neighbour one base away suggests this may be a read error. This rearrangement joins TRBV5-6 to TRBJ2-7; maybe TRBD2 (6 bases). From germline, CDR1 is SGHDT and CDR2 YYEEEE. Trimming removed 4 bases from V and 8 bases from J, with 16 bases in between. This CDR3 contains 13 residues. Here the CDR3 reads CASSPGGAYKQYF. The CDR3 coding sequence is TGTGCCAGCAGCCCAGGAGGGGCGTACAAGCAGTACTTC. The entire variable domain, with the rest obtained from reference TRBV5-6 and TRBJ2-7, is as follows: DAGVTQSPTHLIKTRGQQVTLRCSPKSGHDTVSWYQQALGQGPQFIFQYYEEEERQRGNFPDRFSGHQFPNYSSELNVNALLLGDSALYLCASSPGGAYKQYFGPGTRLTVT.

About this clonotype: One end of the junction is discordant with germline, which a read error may explain. The chain has TRBV7-7 and TRBJ2-2; perhaps TRBD1 as D (6 bases). Germline assignment: CDR1 SSHAT and CDR2 FNYEAQ (reference sequence). The CDR3 extends over 13 amino acids. CDR3 in amino acids: CASSLRQDRELFF. In DNA, the CDR3 is TGTGCTAGCAGCCTGAGACAGGACCGGGAGCTGTTTTTT.

This clonotype was seen ten or more times. The chain joins TRBV6-5 to TRBJ2-1; either TRBD1 or TRBD2 may fit D (6 bases each). Trimming shortened V by 0 bases and J by 2 bases, and 11 bases separated the two germline ends. Germline values: CDR1 MNHEY, CDR2 SVGAGI. The CDR3 runs 16 residues. The CDR3 sequence is CASSYSLRGAYNEQFF. The CDR3 DNA is TGTGCCAGCAGTTACTCTTTAAGGGGGGCCTACAATGAGCAGTTCTTC.

This clonotype was recorded at least ten times. The chain carries TRBV7-8 and TRBJ2-3; 9 bases are shared with TRBD2. The germline gives CDR1 SGHVS, CDR2 FQNEAQ. The CDR3 totals 16 residues. V dropped 5 bases and J dropped 6; count of bases not matched to a gene: 12. For the CDR3, the DNA is TGTGCCAGCAGCCCGAGAGGGACTAGCCCTGGGGATACGCAGTATTTT. The encoded protein is CASSPRGTSPGDTQYF. Supplemented by reference TRBV7-8 and TRBJ2-3, the full variable domain reads GAGVSQSPRYKVAKRGQDVALRCDPISGHVSLFWYQQALGQGPEFLTYFQNEAQLDKSGLPSDRFFAERPEGSVSTLKIQRTQQEDSAVYLCASSPRGTSPGDTQYFGPGTRLTVL.

This clonotype was seen ten or more times. V usage is TRBV5-1 and J usage is TRBJ2-1, with 12 bases fitting TRBD2. Germline assignment: CDR1 SGHRS and CDR2 YFSETQ. This CDR3 has 16 amino acids. The ends lost 2 bases at V and 5 bases at J; junction bases unmatched: 5. The CDR3: CASSLRTSGIHNEQFF. CDR3 bases: TGCGCCAGCAGCTTACGGACTAGCGGGATCCACAATGAGCAGTTCTTC.

The sample holds many counts of this clonotype. The chain has TRBV20-1 and TRBJ2-1; TRBD1 is a possible D gene (6 bases). The CDR3 extends over 14 amino acids. V shed 3 bases and J shed 11 bases, with 20 bases lying between them. Germline V gene lookup returns CDR1 DFQATT and CDR2 SNEGSKA (reference sequence). The CDR3 region has the DNA TGCAGTGCTAGTCATCAGGGGCCCACGGGGAAGCAGTTCTTC. Encoded protein: CSASHQGPTGKQFF.